This T cell receptor beta chain stems from a study of blood T cell repertoires in COVID-19. Study information: Some COVID-19 samples were acute and others convalescent; all came from the United States, Italy and Spain. Sources were T cells, B-cell-depleted T cells, or PBMCs; the material itself was cDNA or gDNA.

The CDR3 has 14 amino acids. J was trimmed by 2 bases and V by 3 bases; bases with no gene match: 3. Germline V CDR1 and CDR2: SGDLS, YYNGEE. In the original workflow: Estimates of nucleated cell counts were drawn from the amplification of reference gene primers. Measured with immunoSEQ multiplex PCR; TCRdb has only the in-frame clones, and not every one. V and J calls and clone size are as listed in that table; D and trimming were resolved from the DNA. The top ten clones hold under 4% of a sample with a few hundred thousand clones, 87% of them seen once. The TCR was taken from a young man with active or convalescent COVID-19. The chain couples TRBV9 to TRBJ2-3, with 7 bases identical to TRBD2. The specimen was peripheral blood. CDR3 amino acids: CASSGGLFTDTQYF. The CDR3 DNA is TGTGCCAGCAGCGGGGGACTATTCACAGATACGCAGTATTTT.